The source of this T cell receptor beta chain is a study of blood T cell repertoires in COVID-19. Overall study: In each case, the material was cDNA or gDNA derived from T cells, B-cell-depleted T cells, or PBMCs.

Using immunoSEQ multiplex PCR, the repertoire was profiled, and TCRdb retains in-frame clones only, with some absent. This table holds some 100,000 clones, roughly 91% found once. The V gene's germline CDR1 is SGDLS and CDR2 YYNGEE. Trimming took off 2 bases at V and 3 bases at J, with 15 bases between the two ends. CDR3 size: 16 residues. The V call is TRBV9, the J call TRBJ2-1; possible D gene TRBD2, 5 bases. The sequenced sample was peripheral blood. The receptor was derived from a woman aged 80 or over with active COVID-19. CDR3 residues: CASSVSWTPVYNEQFF. The CDR3 DNA reads as TGTGCCAGCAGCGTTTCCTGGACTCCAGTCTACAATGAGCAGTTCTTC.